The subject of this entry is one TCR beta chain. Its antigen is undetermined. This sample's treatment: roughly 19 received Ad26.COV2.S at low or high dose, single or two shots; roughly five received placebo; per-sample allocation not given. Sampling happened 63 days after the first vaccine or placebo injection. This CDR3 has 14 amino acids. Between the trimmed V and J ends, which lost 4 bases and 1 base, there was a span of 9 bases. CDR1 is MNHEY and CDR2 is SVGEGT in the germline V gene. The sample belongs to a study of Ad26.COV2.S vaccination and SARS-CoV-2 variants. For the study at large: In the COV1001 trial, the donor was in the Ad26.COV2.S arm. Overall study findings and caveats: Measures of TCR breadth and depth may have fallen short of total T cell responses.

The assay was immunoSEQ multiplex PCR, and TCRdb's table has in-frame clones only and misses some. This table has hundreds of thousands of clones, approximately 92% appearing once. This TCR came from a person between 18 and 59 years old who received the Ad26.COV2.S COVID-19 vaccine or a placebo. The chain couples TRBV6-2 or TRBV6-3 to TRBJ2-3; perhaps TRBD2 as D (6 bases). The source was peripheral blood, collected in a trial of Ad26.COV2.S vaccine versus placebo. The CDR3 coding sequence is TGTGCCAGCAGTTGGGGGACTCGCACAGATACGCAGTATTTT. Protein sequence: CASSWGTRTDTQYF.